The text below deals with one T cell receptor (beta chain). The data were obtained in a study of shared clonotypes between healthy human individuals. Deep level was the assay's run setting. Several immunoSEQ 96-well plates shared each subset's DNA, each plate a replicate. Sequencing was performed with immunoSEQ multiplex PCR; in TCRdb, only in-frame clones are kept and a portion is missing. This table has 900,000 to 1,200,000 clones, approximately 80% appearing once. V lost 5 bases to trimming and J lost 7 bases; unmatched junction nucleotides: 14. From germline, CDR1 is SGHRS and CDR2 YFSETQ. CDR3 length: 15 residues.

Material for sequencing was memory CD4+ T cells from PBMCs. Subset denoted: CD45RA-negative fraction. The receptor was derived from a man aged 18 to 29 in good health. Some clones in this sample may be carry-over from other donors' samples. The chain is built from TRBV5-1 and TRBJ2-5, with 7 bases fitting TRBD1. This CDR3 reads CASRLRDSGSVTQYF. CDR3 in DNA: TGCGCCAGCAGACTTCGGGACAGCGGATCCGTGACCCAGTACTTC.